Given below is one T cell receptor (beta chain) in context. As yet, its antigen is unknown. The assay was immunoSEQ multiplex PCR, and TCRdb's table has in-frame clones only and misses some. The sample has fewer than 900,000 clones, 89% seen once; the top ten hold over 1.3%. This sample was included in a study of Ad26.COV2.S vaccination and SARS-CoV-2 variants. Background on the study: In the study, Ad26.COV2.S was injected intramuscularly once, or twice 56 days apart. Study-wide results and limits: Post-vaccination breadth of spike-specific CD8+ and CD4+ T cell responses was reportedly substantial.

The CDR3 is 13 amino acids. CDR1 and CDR2 (germline): SGHVS, FQNEAQ. Trimming cost V 3 bases and J 10 bases; bases outside gene matches: 5. Treatment reported: around 19 received Ad26.COV2.S at low or high dose, single or two shots; a few received placebo; per-sample allocation not given. After the first vaccine or placebo injection, samples were drawn on day 63. The chain joins TRBV7-8 to TRBJ2-1, with 8 bases fitting TRBD2. This specimen consisted of peripheral blood, obtained in a trial of Ad26.COV2.S vaccine versus placebo. The receptor's source is a person aged 18-65 years who received the Ad26.COV2.S COVID-19 vaccine or a placebo. DNA for the CDR3: TGTGCCAGCAGCTTCACGGGGGGGAGGGAGCAGTTCTTC. Its protein is CASSFTGGREQFF.